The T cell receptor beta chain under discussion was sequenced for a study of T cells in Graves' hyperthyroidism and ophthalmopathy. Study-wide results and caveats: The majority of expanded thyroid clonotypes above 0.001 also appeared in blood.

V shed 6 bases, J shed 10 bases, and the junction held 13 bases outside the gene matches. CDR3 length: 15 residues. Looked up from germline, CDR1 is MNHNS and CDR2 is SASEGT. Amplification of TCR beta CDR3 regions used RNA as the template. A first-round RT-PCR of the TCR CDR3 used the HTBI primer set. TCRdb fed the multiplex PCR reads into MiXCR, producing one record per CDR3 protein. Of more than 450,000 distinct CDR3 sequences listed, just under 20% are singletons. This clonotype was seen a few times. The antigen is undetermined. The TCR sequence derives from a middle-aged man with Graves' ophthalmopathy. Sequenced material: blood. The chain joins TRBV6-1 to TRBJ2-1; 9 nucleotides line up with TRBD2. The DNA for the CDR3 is TGTGCCAGCAGAAAACCGGGACTAGCATCTTGGGAGCAGTTCTTC. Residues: CASRKPGLASWEQFF.